Presented here are 2 T cell receptor beta chains from one specimen sequenced in a study of T cells after posttransplantation cyclophosphamide. Treatment was busulfan-fludarabine conditioning, a marrow graft, and cyclophosphamide on days +3 and +4. The assay was immunoSEQ multiplex PCR, and TCRdb's table has in-frame clones only and misses some. Among under 50,000 clones, about 90% were seen once, and the ten largest hold 2% to 2.5%. The sequenced sample was PBMCs, obtained about 60 days after allogeneic stem cell transplant with posttransplant cyclophosphamide. The receptors originated from a male patient between 60 and 69 years old who received an allogeneic stem cell transplant from a related donor and was CMV-positive. Some T cells may have originated in the graft donor.

This clone appeared a few times. The chain joins TRBV4-1 to TRBJ1-1; a possible D gene is TRBD1 (5 bases). Germline CDR1 MGHRA, CDR2 YSYEKL. V was trimmed by 2 bases and J by 0 bases, leaving 7 bases between them. The CDR3 has 14 residues. CDR3 sequence reads: CASSQRGLNTEAFF. The DNA for the CDR3 is TGCGCCAGCAGCCAAAGGGGCTTGAACACTGAAGCTTTCTTT.

The chain recombines TRBV30 with TRBJ1-2; a weak D match, TRBD1 (6 bases). V gave up 2 bases and J gave up 1 base, with 11 bases separating them. This CDR3 is built from 14 residues. The germline CDR1 and CDR2 sequences are GTSNPN and SVGIG (reference sequence). CDR3 in amino acids: CAWSIGGGNYGYTF. Written as DNA, the CDR3 is TGTGCCTGGAGTATTGGGGGCGGTAACTATGGCTACACCTTC.